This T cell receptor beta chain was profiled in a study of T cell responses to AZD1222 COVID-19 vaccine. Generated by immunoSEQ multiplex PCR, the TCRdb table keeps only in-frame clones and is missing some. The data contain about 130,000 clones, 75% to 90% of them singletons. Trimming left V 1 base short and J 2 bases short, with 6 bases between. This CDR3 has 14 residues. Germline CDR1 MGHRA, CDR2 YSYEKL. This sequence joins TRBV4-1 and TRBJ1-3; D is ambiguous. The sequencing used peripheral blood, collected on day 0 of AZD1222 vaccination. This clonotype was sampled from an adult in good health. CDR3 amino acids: CASSQAGAGNTIYF. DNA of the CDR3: TGCGCCAGCAGCCAAGCCGGGGCTGGAAACACCATATATTTT.